The 5 T cell receptor beta chains listed next were all sequenced from one sample in a study of CD8 T cells in Susac syndrome. Random hexamers were used to reverse transcribe the RNA input (about 0.5 to 1 ug). TCRdb re-called the immunoSEQ multiplex PCR reads with MiXCR, one entry per CDR3 protein. The sample has under 200,000 distinct CDR3 sequences; 85% to 95% are singletons. Sequencing was performed on CD8+ T cells from PBMCs. The receptor set was obtained from a human donor with multiple sclerosis.

The V and J genes are TRBV7-9 and TRBJ2-7; either TRBD1 or TRBD2 may supply D (5 bases each). From germline, CDR1 is SEHNR and CDR2 FQNEAQ (reference sequence). This CDR3 has 13 residues. V lost 5 bases to trimming and J lost 12 bases, with 20 bases between them. CDR3 loop: CASSLIRDGTLYF. The CDR3 region has the DNA TGTGCCAGCAGCCTAATAAGGGACGGTACATTGTACTTC.

The chain has TRBV7-6 and TRBJ1-1; D unclear. CDR1 SGHVS and CDR2 FNYEAQ come from the germline V gene. The CDR3 has 13 amino acids. V gave up 3 bases and J gave up 3 bases, with 8 bases separating them. CDR3 amino acids: CASSLGRHTEAFF. CDR3 DNA: TGTGCCAGCAGCTTGGGCAGACACACTGAAGCTTTCTTT.

The chain employs TRBV15 and TRBJ1-2; D is unclear. Trimming stripped 5 bases from V and 5 bases from J, with 6 bases between. This CDR3 contains 11 residues. Germline CDR1 is LNHNV and CDR2 is YYDKDF (reference sequence). This CDR3 is CATSRGYGYTF. In DNA form, the CDR3 reads TGTGCCACCAGCCGGGGTTATGGCTACACCTTC.

The genes are TRBV28 and TRBJ2-1, with 10 bases fitting TRBD2. The length of the CDR3 is 16 residues. The V gene end was trimmed by 2 bases and the J gene end by 7 bases; junction bases not matched to a gene: 8. Germline values: CDR1 MDHEN, CDR2 SYDVKM. This CDR3 reads CASSLRLAGEENEQFF. In DNA form, the CDR3 reads TGTGCCAGCAGTTTACGGCTAGCGGGAGAGGAAAATGAGCAGTTCTTC.

This rearrangement joins TRBV7-2 to TRBJ2-7; maybe TRBD2 (6 bases). CDR1 is SGHTA, CDR2 FQGNSA, per germline. The V and J ends lost 5 bases and 2 bases respectively, with 13 bases between them. The CDR3 is 14 amino acids. CDR3 nucleotides: TGTGCCAGCAGCCCCGGGACTGCGACCTACGAGCAGTACTTC. Translation: CASSPGTATYEQYF.